This T cell receptor beta chain was identified in a study of blood T cell repertoires in COVID-19. About the study: Collection of acute and convalescent COVID-19 samples took place in the United States, Italy and Spain. T cells, B-cell-depleted T cells, or PBMCs supplied cDNA or gDNA.

Losses at the gene ends were 5 bases for V and 8 bases for J; bases not matched to a gene: 7. The CDR3 is made up of 14 amino acids. Per germline, CDR1 MNHEY and CDR2 SVGAGI. As handled by the study authors: It was from reference gene primer amplification that nucleated cell counts were estimated. Clones were sequenced by immunoSEQ multiplex PCR, and TCRdb holds only the in-frame ones, with some missing. V, J and clone size are taken as reported in that table, and D and trimming were inferred from the DNA itself. The repertoire consists of 150,000 to 200,000 clones, with around nine tenths occurring once and the leading ten covering under 3.5%. This clone was counted a single time.

This clonotype was sampled from a man aged 65 to 85 with acute or convalescent COVID-19. This chain connects TRBV6-5 to TRBJ1-4, with TRBD1 matching over 8 bases. The sequenced material came from peripheral blood. CDR3: CASSRTGRDEKLFF. CDR3 sequence (DNA): TGTGCCAGCAGTCGGACAGGGCGCGACGAAAAACTGTTTTTT.